This TCR beta chain was found in a study of blood T cell repertoires in COVID-19. Study-wide background: Samples came from the United States, Italy and Spain, spanning acute and convalescent COVID-19.

The CDR3 sequence is 16 residues long. The V gene's germline CDR1 is LGHDT and CDR2 YNNKEL (reference sequence). Between the trimmed V and J ends, which lost 5 bases and 6 bases, there was a span of 23 bases. TCRdb keeps only in-frame clones here, not all; method: immunoSEQ multiplex PCR. The sample yields about 350,000 clones, approximately 89% seen once. This TCR came from a woman in her 30s who had recovered from COVID-19. Sequences were obtained from PBMCs or T cells enriched from blood (not recorded which). The chain recombines TRBV3-1 (or the pseudogene TRBV3-2) with TRBJ2-7; TRBD1 might be the D (5 bases). CDR3 nucleotides: TGTGCCAGCAGCTGGTTCTGGGGCAGCTCTCTGGTCGAGCAGTACTTC. Translation gives CASSWFWGSSLVEQYF.